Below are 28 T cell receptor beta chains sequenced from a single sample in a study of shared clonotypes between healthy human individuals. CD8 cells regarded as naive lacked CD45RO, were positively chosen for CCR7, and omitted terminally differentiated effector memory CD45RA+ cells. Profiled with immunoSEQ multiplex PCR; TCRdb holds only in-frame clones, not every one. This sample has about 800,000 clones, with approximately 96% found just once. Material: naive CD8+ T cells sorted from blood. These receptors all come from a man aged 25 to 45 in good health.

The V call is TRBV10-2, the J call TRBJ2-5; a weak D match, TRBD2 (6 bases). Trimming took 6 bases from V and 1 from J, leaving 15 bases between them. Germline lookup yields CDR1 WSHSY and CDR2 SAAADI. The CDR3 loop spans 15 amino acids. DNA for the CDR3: TGCGCCAGCAGCCGAGCGGGCCCTTCCCAAGAGACCCAGTACTTC. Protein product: CASSRAGPSQETQYF.

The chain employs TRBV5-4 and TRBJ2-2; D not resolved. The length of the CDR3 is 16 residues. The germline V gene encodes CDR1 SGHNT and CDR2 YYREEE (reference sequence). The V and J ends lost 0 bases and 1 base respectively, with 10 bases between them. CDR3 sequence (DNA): TGTGCCAGCAGCTTGGCCTTCTCTGGGAACACCGGGGAGCTGTTTTTT. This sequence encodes CASSLAFSGNTGELFF. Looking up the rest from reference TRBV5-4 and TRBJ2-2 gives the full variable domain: ETGVTQSPTHLIKTRGQQVTLRCSSQSGHNTVSWYQQALGQGPQFIFQYYREEENGRGNFPPRFSGLQFPNYSSELNVNALELDDSALYLCASSLAFSGNTGELFFGEGSRLTVL.

The CDR3, as DNA: TGTGCCAGCACGATTCCGGGACTAGGGTCTGGTGAGCAGTTCTTC. It yields the protein CASTIPGLGSGEQFF. The genes are TRBV11-1 and TRBJ2-1, with 8 bases aligning to TRBD2. Germline CDR1 SGHAT, CDR2 FQDESV (reference sequence). With 7 bases clipped from V and 9 bases from J, the junction kept 14 bases outside the gene matches. The CDR3 is 15 residues long. Full variable domain (rest looked up from reference TRBV11-1 and TRBJ2-1): EAEVAQSPRYKITEKSQAVAFWCDPISGHATLYWYRQILGQGPELLVQFQDESVVDDSQLPKDRFSAERLKGVDSTLKIQPAELGDSAMYLCASTIPGLGSGEQFFGPGTRLTVL.

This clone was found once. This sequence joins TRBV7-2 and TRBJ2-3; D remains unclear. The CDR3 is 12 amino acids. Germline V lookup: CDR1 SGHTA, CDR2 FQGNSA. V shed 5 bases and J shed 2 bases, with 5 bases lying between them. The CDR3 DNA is TGTGCCAGCAGCCGCCCCACAGATACGCAGTATTTT. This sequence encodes CASSRPTDTQYF. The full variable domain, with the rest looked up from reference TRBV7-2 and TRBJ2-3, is GAGVSQSPSNKVTEKGKDVELRCDPISGHTALYWYRQSLGQGLEFLIYFQGNSAPDKSGLPSDRFSAERTGGSVSTLTIQRTQQEDSAVYLCASSRPTDTQYFGPGTRLTVL.

CDR3 coding DNA: TGTGCCAGCAGCTTGGTCGGTGACAGCTCCTACGAGCAGTACTTC. Its protein product is CASSLVGDSSYEQYF. This chain links TRBV5-8 with TRBJ2-7; D is perhaps TRBD1 (5 bases). Trimming left V 0 bases short and J 0 bases short, with 10 bases between. The germline CDR1 and CDR2 sequences are SGHTS and YDEGEE. This CDR3 is 15 amino acids long.

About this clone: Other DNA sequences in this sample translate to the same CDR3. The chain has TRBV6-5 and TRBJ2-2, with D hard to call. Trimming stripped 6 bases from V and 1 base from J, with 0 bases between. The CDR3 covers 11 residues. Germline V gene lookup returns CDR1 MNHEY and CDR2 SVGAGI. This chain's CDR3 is CASRNTGELFF. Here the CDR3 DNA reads TGTGCCAGCAGGAACACCGGGGAGCTGTTTTTT.

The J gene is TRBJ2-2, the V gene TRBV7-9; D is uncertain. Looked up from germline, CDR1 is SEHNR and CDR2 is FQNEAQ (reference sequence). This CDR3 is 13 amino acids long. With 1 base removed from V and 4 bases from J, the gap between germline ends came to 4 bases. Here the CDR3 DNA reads TGTGCCAGCAGCTTAGAGGCCACCGGGGAGCTGTTTTTT. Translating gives CASSLEATGELFF. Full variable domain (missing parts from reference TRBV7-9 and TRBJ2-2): DTGVSQNPRHKITKRGQNVTFRCDPISEHNRLYWYRQTLGQGPEFLTYFQNEAQLEKSRLLSDRFSAERPKGSFSTLEIQRTEQGDSAMYLCASSLEATGELFFGEGSRLTVL.

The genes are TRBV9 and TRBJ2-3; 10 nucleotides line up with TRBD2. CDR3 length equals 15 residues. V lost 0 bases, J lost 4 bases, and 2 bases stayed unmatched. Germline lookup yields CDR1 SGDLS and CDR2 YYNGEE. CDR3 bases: TGTGCCAGCAGCGTAGAAAGCGGGAGGGCAGATACGCAGTATTTT. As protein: CASSVESGRADTQYF.

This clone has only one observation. The CDR3 region is CASSYRAINEKLFF. As DNA, the CDR3 is TGTGCCAGCAGTTACCGTGCTATTAATGAAAAACTGTTTTTT. The chain recombines TRBV6-6 with TRBJ1-4; D is uncertain. CDR1 is MNHNY and CDR2 is SVGAGI in the germline V gene (reference sequence). V was trimmed by 2 bases and J by 4 bases, leaving 8 bases between them. The CDR3 consists of 14 residues.

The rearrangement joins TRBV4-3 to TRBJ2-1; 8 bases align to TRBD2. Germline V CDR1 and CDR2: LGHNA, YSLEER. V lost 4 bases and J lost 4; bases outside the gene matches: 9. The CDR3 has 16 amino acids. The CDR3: CASSPGLAGSYNEQFF. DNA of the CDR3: TGCGCCAGCAGCCCCGGATTAGCGGGAAGTTACAATGAGCAGTTCTTC.

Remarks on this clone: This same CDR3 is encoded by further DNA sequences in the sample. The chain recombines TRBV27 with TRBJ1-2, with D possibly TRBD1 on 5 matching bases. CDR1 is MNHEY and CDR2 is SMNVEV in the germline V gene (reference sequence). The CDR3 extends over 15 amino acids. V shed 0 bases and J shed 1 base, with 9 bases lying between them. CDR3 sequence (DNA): TGTGCCAGCAGTTTATCGGGCGGGGGTAACTATGGCTACACCTTC. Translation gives CASSLSGGGNYGYTF.

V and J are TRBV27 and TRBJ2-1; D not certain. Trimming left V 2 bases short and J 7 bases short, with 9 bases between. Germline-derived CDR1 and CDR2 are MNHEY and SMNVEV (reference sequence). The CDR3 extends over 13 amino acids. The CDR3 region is CASSLMGPNEQFF. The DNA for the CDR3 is TGTGCCAGCAGTTTAATGGGCCCTAATGAGCAGTTCTTC.

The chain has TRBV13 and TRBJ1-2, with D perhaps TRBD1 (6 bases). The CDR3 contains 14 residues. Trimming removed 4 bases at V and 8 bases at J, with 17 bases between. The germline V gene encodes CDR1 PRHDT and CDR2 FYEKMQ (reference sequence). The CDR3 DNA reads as TGTGCCAGCAGCTCCGACAGGAGCTCCGGGGGCTACACCTTC. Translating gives CASSSDRSSGGYTF.

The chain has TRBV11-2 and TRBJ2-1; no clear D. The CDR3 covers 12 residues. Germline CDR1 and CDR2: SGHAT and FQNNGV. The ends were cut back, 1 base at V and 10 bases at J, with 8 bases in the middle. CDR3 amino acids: CASSLVSQEQFF. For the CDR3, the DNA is TGTGCCAGCAGCTTAGTTTCCCAGGAGCAGTTCTTC. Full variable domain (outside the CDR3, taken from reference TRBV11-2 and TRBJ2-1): EAGVAQSPRYKIIEKRQSVAFWCNPISGHATLYWYQQILGQGPKLLIQFQNNGVVDDSQLPKDRFSAERLKGVDSTLKIQPAKLEDSAVYLCASSLVSQEQFFGPGTRLTVL.

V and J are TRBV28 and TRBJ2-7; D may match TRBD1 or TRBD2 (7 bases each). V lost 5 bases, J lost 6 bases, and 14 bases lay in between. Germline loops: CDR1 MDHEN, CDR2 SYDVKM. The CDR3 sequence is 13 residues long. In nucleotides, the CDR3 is TGTGCCAGCAGTCCTGGGAGGGGGCTCGAGCAGTACTTC. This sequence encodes CASSPGRGLEQYF.

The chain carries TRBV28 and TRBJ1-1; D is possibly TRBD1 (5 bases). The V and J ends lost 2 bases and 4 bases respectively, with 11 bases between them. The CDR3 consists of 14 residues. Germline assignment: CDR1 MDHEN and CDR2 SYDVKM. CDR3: CASSLGWGATEAFF. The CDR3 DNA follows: TGTGCCAGCAGTTTAGGGTGGGGCGCCACTGAAGCTTTCTTT.

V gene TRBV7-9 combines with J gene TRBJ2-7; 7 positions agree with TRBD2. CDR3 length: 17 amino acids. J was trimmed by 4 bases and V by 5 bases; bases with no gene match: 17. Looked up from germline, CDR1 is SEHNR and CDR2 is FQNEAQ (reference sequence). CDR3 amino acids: CASSRHGARGKTYEQYF. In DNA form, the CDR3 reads TGTGCCAGCAGCCGCCATGGCGCGCGGGGGAAAACATACGAGCAGTACTTC.

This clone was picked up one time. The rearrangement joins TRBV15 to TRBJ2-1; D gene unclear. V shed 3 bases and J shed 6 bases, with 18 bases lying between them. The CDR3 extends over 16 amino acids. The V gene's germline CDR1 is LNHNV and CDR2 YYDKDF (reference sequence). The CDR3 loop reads CATSSNQDPISNEQFF. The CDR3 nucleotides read TGTGCCACCAGCAGCAACCAGGACCCTATAAGCAATGAGCAGTTCTTC.

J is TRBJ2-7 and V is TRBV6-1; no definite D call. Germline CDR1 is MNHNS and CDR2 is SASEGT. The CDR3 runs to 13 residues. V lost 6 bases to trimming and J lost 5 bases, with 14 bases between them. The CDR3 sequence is CASSAFLEDEQYF. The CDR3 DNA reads TGTGCCAGCAGCGCCTTTTTAGAGGACGAGCAGTACTTC.

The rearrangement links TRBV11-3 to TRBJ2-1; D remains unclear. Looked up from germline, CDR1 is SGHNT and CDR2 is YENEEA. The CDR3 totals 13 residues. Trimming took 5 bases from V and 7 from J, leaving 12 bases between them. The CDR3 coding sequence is TGTGCCAGCAGCCTCCCTCCGCAGAATGAGCAGTTCTTC. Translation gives CASSLPPQNEQFF.

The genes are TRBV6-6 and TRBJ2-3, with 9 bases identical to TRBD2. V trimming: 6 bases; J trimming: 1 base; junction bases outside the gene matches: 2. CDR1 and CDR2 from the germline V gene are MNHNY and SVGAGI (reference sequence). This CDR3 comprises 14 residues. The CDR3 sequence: CASSLAGRTDTQYF. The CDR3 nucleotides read TGTGCCAGCAGCCTAGCGGGACGCACAGATACGCAGTATTTT.

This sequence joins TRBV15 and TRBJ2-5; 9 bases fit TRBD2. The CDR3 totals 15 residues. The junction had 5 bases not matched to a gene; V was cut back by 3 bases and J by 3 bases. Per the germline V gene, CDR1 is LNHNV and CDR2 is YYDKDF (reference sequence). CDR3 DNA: TGTGCCACCAGCAGGGACGGGACTAGCAAAGAGACCCAGTACTTC. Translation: CATSRDGTSKETQYF. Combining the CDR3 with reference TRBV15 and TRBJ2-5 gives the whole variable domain DAMVIQNPRYQVTQFGKPVTLSCSQTLNHNVMYWYQQKSSQAPKLLFHYYDKDFNNEADTPDNFQSRRPNTSFCFLDIRSPGLGDTAMYLCATSRDGTSKETQYFGPGTRLLVL.

CDR3 nucleotide sequence: TGTGCCAGCAGCTCCGGACTGACGGGCCCTCGCGAGCAGTACTTC. Its translation is CASSSGLTGPREQYF. The V and J genes are TRBV7-9 and TRBJ2-7; tentative D call: TRBD2 (5 bases). V dropped 4 bases and J dropped 6 bases, with 19 bases sitting between them. Germline CDR1 SEHNR, CDR2 FQNEAQ (reference sequence). The CDR3 is 15 residues long.

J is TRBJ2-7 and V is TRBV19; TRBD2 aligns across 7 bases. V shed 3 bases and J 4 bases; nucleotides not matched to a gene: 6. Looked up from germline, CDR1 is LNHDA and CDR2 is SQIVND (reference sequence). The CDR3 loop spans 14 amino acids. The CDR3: CASSMLAEHYEQYF. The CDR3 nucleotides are TGTGCCAGTAGTATGCTAGCGGAACATTACGAGCAGTACTTC.

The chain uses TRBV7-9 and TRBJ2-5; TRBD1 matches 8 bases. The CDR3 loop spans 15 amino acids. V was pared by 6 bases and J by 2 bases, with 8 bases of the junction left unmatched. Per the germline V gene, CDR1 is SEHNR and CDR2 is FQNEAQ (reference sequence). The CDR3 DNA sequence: TGTGCCAGCAGTTCCCCGGGACAGGCACAAGAGACCCAGTACTTC. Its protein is CASSSPGQAQETQYF.

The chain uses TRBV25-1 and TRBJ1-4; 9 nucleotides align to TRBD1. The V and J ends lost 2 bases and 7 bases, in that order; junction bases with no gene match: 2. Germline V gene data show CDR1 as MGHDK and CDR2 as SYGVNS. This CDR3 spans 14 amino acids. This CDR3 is CASSEDRGSEKLFF. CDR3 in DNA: TGTGCCAGCAGTGAAGACAGGGGGAGTGAAAAACTGTTTTTT.

DNA of the CDR3: TGTGCCAGCAGCGAACTTGCGGGCGGTATCCAAGAGACCCAGTACTTC. It translates to CASSELAGGIQETQYF. V is TRBV7-9 and J is TRBJ2-5, with D perhaps TRBD2 (5 bases). V lost 5 bases to trimming and J lost 1 base, with 17 bases between them. CDR3 length: 16 residues. The germline V gene has CDR1 SEHNR and CDR2 FQNEAQ (reference sequence).

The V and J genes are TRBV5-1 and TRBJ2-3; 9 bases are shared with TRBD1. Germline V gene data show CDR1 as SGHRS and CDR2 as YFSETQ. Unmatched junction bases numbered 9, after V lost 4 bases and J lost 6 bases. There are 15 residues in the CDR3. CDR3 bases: TGCGCCAGCAGCGTAAAACAGGGGGCTATGGATACGCAGTATTTT. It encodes CASSVKQGAMDTQYF.